This T cell receptor beta chain was captured in a study of T cell changes during pregnancy in multiple sclerosis. This clone was seen once. With V trimmed by 0 bases and J by 7 bases, 7 bases remained unmatched. CDR1 and CDR2 (germline): SGHAT, FQNNGV. The CDR3 has 15 amino acids. Only in-frame clones appear in the TCRdb table, and some are missing; sequencing was by immunoSEQ multiplex PCR. In the table there are around 70,000 clones, approximately 90% of which are singletons. The sequence derives from a female donor with multiple sclerosis, enrolled in a pregnancy study. Here the sequenced sample was peripheral blood, taken after pregnancy. This chain uses TRBV11-2 with TRBJ2-7, with 9 bases aligning to TRBD1. The chain's CDR3 is CASSLDGTGNEEQYF. CDR3 coding DNA: TGTGCCAGCAGCTTAGACGGGACAGGGAATGAGGAGCAGTACTTC.